Listed here is a single T cell receptor beta chain. The antigen remains unidentified. The authors drew RNA from duplicate vials of approximately 150,000 sorted CD8+ T cells per subset. The CDR3 spans 16 residues. Germline CDR1 is SEHNR and CDR2 is FQNEAQ (reference sequence). The source of the sample is a study of human CD8 memory T cell subsets. Overall study findings and caveats: Stem-like memory T cells and precursor exhausted T cells had repertoires that overlapped very little. Precursor exhausted T cells and stem-like memory T cells were similarly highly diverse, while effector memory cells were not.

UMI-labeled 5' RACE was used to make TCR beta libraries. Original processing methods: Clonotype content per TCR beta library ranged between about 2,700 and 18,000 functional CDR3 beta clonotypes. TCRdb re-called the 5' RACE reads and shows each CDR3 protein once, DNA omitted. These V and J calls originate from TCRdb's pipeline instead of the authors' own analysis. The sample features 9,500 to 12,000 distinct CDR3 sequences, with 8.6% in its top ten. Sequencing input: CD8+ T cells from PBMCs. The sequence came from a human donor in good health. The rearrangement uses TRBV7-9 and TRBJ1-1. The CDR3 is CASSLAGSPGFSEAFF.